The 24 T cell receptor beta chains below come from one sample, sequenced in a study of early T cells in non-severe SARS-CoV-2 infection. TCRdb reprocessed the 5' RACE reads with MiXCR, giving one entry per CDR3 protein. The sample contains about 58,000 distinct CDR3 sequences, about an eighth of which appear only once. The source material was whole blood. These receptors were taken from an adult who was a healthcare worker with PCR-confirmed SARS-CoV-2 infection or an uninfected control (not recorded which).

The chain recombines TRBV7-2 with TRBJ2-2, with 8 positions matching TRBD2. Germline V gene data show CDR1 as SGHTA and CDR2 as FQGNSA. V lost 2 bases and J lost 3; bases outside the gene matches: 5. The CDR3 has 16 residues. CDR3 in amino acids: CASSLLSGSDTGELFF. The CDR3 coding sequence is TGTGCCAGCAGCTTATTAAGCGGGAGTGACACCGGGGAGCTGTTTTTT.

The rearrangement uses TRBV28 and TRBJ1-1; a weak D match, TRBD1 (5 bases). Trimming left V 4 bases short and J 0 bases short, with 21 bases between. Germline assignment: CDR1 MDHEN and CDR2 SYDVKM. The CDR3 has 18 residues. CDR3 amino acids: CASSSPSGLGGMNTEAFF. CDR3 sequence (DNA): TGTGCCAGCAGTTCCCCTTCCGGGCTCGGGGGGATGAACACTGAAGCTTTCTTT.

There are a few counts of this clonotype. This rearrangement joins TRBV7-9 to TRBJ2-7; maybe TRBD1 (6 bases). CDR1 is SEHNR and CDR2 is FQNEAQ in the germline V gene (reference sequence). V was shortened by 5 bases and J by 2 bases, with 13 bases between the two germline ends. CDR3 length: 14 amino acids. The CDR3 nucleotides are TGTGCCAGCAGCCGAACAGGGTCCCCCTACGAGCAGTACTTC. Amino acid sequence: CASSRTGSPYEQYF.

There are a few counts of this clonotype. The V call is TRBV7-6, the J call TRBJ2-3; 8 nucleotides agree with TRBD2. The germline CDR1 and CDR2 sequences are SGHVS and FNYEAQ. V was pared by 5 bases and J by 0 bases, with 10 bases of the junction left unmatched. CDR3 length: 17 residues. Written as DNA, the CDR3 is TGTGCCAGCAGCCCATGGACTAGCCCCCGTAGCACAGATACGCAGTATTTT. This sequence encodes CASSPWTSPRSTDTQYF.

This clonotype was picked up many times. CDR3 nucleotide sequence: TGCAGTGCTAGAGTCCAGGACATCTTTGGCGAGCAGTACTTC. Its protein is CSARVQDIFGEQYF. The rearrangement joins TRBV20-1 to TRBJ2-7; weak D call: TRBD1 (5 bases). Germline V lookup: CDR1 DFQATT, CDR2 SNEGSKA (reference sequence). V lost 1 base to trimming and J lost 6 bases, with 16 bases between them. This CDR3 is built from 14 residues.

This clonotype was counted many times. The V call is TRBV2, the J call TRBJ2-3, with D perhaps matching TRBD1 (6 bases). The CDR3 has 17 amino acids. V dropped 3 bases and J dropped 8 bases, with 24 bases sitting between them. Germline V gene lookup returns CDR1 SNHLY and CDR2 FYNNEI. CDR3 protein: CASSEFGTSNGLATQYF. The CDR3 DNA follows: TGTGCCAGCAGTGAGTTTGGGACATCCAACGGTCTAGCTACGCAGTATTTT.

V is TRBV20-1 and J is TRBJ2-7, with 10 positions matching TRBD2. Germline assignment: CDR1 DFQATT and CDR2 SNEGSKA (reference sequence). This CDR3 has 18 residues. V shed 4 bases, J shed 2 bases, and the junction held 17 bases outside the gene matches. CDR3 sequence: CSATRPQGVAGGAYEQYF. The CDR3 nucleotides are TGCAGTGCTACCCGCCCCCAGGGGGTAGCGGGAGGCGCCTACGAGCAGTACTTC.

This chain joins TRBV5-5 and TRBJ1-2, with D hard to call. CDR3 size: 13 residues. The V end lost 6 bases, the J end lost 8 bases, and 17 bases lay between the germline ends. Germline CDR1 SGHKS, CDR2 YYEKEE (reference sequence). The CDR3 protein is CASTHGSLGGYTF. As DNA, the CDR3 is TGTGCCAGCACCCATGGGAGCCTAGGGGGCTACACCTTC.

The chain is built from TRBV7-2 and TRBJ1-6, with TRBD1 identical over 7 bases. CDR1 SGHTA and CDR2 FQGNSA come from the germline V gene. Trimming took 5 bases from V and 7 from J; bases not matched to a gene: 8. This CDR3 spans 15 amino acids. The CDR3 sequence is CASSVRVRGNSPLHF. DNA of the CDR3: TGTGCCAGCAGCGTTAGGGTCAGGGGGAATTCACCCCTCCACTTT.

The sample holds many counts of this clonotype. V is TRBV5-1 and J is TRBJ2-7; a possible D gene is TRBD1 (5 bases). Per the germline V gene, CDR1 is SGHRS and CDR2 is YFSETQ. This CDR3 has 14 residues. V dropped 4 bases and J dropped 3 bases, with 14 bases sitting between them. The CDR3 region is CASSLTVRHYEQYF. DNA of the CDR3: TGCGCCAGCAGCCTGACAGTCCGGCACTACGAGCAGTACTTC.

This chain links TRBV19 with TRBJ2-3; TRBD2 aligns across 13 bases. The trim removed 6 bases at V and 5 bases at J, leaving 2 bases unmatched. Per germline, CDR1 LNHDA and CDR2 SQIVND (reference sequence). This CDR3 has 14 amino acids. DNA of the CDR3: TGTGCCAGTAGCGGACTAGCGGGAGTAGATACGCAGTATTTT. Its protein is CASSGLAGVDTQYF.

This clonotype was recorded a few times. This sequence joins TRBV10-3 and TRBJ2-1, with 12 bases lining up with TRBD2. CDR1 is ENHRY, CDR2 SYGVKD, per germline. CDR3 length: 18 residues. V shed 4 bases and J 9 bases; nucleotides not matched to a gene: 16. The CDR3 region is CAISGGLAGGVTTGEQFF. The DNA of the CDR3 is TGTGCCATCAGTGGGGGACTAGCGGGCGGGGTGACTACAGGTGAGCAGTTCTTC.

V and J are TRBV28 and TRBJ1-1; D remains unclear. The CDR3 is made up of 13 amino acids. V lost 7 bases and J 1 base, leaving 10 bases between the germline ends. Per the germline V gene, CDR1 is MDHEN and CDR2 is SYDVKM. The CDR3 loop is CASNAPGNTEAFF. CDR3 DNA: TGTGCCAGCAATGCACCGGGGAACACTGAAGCTTTCTTT.

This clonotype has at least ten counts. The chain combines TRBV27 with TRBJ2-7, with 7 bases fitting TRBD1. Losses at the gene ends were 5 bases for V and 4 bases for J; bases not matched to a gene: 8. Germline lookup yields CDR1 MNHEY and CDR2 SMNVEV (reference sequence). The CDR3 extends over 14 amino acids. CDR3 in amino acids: CASSLEGAQYEQYF. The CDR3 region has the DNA TGTGCCAGCAGTCTAGAGGGGGCTCAGTACGAGCAGTACTTC.

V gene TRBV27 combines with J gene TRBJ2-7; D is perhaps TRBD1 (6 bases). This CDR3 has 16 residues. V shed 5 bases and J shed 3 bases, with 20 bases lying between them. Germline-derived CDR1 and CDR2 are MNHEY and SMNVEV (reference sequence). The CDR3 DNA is TGTGCCAGCAGTCCATCGGTCGGGACAAGCAACTACGAGCAGTACTTC. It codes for CASSPSVGTSNYEQYF.

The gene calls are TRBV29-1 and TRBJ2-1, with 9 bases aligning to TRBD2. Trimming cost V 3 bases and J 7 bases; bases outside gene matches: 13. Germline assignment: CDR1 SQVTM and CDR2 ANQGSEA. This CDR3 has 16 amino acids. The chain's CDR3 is CSVEGLAGLLGNEQFF. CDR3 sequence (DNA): TGCAGCGTTGAGGGGCTAGCGGGATTGCTGGGTAATGAGCAGTTCTTC.

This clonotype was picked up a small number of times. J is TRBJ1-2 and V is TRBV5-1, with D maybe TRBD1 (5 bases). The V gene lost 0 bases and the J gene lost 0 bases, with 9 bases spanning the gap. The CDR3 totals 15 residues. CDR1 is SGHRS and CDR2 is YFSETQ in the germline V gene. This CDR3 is CASSLATDTNYGYTF. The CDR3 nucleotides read TGCGCCAGCAGCTTGGCGACGGACACTAACTATGGCTACACCTTC.

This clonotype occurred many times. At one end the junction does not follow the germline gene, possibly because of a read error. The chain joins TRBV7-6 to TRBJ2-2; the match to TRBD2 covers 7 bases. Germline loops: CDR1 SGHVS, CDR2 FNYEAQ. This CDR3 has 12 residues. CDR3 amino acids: CASSLAVGELFF. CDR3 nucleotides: TGTGCCAGCAGCCTAGCGGTCGGGGAGCTGTTTTTT.

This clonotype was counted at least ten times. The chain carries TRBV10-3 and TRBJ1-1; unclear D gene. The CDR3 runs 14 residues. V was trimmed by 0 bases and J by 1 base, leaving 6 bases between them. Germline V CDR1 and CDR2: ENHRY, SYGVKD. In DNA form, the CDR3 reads TGTGCCATCAGTGAGTCATTGGGGAACACTGAAGCTTTCTTT. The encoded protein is CAISESLGNTEAFF.

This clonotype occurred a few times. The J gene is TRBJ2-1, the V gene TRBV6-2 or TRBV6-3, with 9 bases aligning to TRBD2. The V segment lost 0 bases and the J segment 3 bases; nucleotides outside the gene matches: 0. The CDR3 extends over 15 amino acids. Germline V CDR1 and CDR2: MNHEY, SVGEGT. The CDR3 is CASSYSAGGYNEQFF. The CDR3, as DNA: TGTGCCAGCAGTTACTCAGCGGGAGGCTACAATGAGCAGTTCTTC.

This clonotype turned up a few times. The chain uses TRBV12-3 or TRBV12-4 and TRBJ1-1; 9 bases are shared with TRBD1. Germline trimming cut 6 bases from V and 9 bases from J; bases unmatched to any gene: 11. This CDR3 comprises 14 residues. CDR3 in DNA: TGTGCCAGCAGCCGACAGGGGGAGGGTAAGAAAGCTTTCTTT. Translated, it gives CASSRQGEGKKAFF.

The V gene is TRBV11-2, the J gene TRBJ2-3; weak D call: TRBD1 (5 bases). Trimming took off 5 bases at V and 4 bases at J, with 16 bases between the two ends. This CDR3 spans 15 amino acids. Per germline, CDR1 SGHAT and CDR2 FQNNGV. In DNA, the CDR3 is TGTGCCAGCAGCCTATCGGACCCAGGGTCAGATACGCAGTATTTT. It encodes CASSLSDPGSDTQYF.

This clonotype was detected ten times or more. The CDR3 DNA reads TGCAGCGTTGTGGAGCAGGGCCGGTACGAGCAGTACTTC. This translates into CSVVEQGRYEQYF. The genes are TRBV29-1 and TRBJ2-7; D perhaps matches TRBD1 (5 bases). The CDR3 runs to 13 residues. CDR1 and CDR2 from the germline V gene are SQVTM and ANQGSEA. The ends were cut back, 4 bases at V and 4 bases at J, with 14 bases in the middle.

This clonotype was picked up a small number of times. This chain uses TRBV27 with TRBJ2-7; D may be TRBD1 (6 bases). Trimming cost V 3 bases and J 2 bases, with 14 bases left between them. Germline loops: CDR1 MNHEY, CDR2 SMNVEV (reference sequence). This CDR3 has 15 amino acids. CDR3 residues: CASSLRAGDTYEQYF. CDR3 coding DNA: TGTGCCAGCAGTTTGAGGGCAGGGGATACCTACGAGCAGTACTTC.